This T cell receptor beta chain stems from a study of neurological immune-mediated disorders. This clonotype was found many times. Its antigen is not identified. The unsorted libraries were made from 2 million PBMCs kept at -80 C. The CDR3 sequence is 12 residues long. Germline values: CDR1 SNHLY, CDR2 FYNNEI. Losses at the gene ends were 8 bases for V and 4 bases for J; bases not matched to a gene: 2. TCRdb called the 5' RACE reads again in MiXCR, with one record for every CDR3 protein. The data contain about 95,000 distinct CDR3 sequences, 3.5% to 4% of them singletons. General study findings and limits: None of the CDR3 amino acid sequences in expanded clones turned up in more than one subject, which points to private repertoires in all groups. The highest TCR clonal expansion occurred in HTLV-1-associated myelopathy; multiple sclerosis fell below healthy controls.

The gene calls are TRBV2 and TRBJ1-5, with TRBD1 matching over 7 bases. This clonotype was obtained from a woman between 18 and 29 years old with multiple sclerosis. Material: PBMCs. The CDR3 protein is CASGTDNQPQHF. DNA of the CDR3: TGTGCCAGCGGGACAGATAATCAGCCCCAGCATTTT.